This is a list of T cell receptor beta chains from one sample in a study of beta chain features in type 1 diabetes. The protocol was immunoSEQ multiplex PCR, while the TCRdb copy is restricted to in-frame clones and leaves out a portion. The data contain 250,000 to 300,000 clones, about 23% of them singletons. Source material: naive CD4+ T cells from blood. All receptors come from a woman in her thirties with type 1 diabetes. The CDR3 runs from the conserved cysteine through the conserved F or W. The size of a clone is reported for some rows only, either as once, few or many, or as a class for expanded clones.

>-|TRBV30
CAWSVRGQGYQPQHF
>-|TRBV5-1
CASRLDRTPWGNEQFF
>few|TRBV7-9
CASSLGQGNEQFF
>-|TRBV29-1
CSSRTSSMNEQFF
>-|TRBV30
CAWSVTGETQYF
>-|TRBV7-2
CASSLAWDRAFF
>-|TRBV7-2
CASSLVGGNTGELFF
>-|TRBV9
CASSAGADTQYF
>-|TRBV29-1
CSVTGSYGYTF
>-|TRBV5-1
CASSRGLAGTEKTQYF
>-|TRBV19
CASSIKGTDGYTF
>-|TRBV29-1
CSVDRGGRYGYTF
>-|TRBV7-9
CASSLGLAGVETQYF
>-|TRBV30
CAWGGEGANVLTF
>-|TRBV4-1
CASSHRSGQAGGPGELFF
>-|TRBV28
CASSLRTGSSYEQYF
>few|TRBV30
CAWSLQGGNTIYF
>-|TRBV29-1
CSVEDSFYGYTF
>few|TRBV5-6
CASSRLSSGGYGYTF
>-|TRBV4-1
CASSQDYETDTQYF
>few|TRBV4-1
CASSQGGGDTEAFF
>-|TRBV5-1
CASSLATTGTNTEAFF
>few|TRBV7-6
CASSLAAPPRGEAFF
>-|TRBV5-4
CASSFSEDEQFF
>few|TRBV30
CAWAGAGGNQPQHF
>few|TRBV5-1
CASSQQVEKYNEQFF
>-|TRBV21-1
CASPRDRQFF
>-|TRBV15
CATSTYSDTQYF
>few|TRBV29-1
CSVEAQSGEGNQPQHF
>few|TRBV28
CASSKGGLSNQPQHF
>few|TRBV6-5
CASSWDRAQPQHF
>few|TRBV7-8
CASRPTLARGYNEQFF
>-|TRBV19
CASTNTGGTYEQYF
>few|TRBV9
CASSIRTNPIHNYGYTF
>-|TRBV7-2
CASSARTSGRDEQFF
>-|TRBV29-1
CSVSRAGAEAFF
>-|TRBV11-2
CASSLFLAGAPETQYF
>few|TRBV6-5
CASRRLAALNEQFF
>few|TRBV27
CASSRLAFNNEQFF
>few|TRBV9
CASSVAPGANQPQHF
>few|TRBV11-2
CASSLALGAGTDTQYF
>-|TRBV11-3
CASSLGERFTSTDTQYF
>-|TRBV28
CAGTGGAEGSSYTF
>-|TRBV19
CASSIRQGPTAFF
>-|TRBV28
CASSPTGTINLQYF
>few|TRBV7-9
CASSLYSGPYEQYF
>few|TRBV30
CAWSFNRGGTEAFF
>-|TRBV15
CATSRGGTGGLETQYF
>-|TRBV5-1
CASSLVAGRYNEQFF
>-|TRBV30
CAWTGQDQETQYF
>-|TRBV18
CASSPNRADTQYF
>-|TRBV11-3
CASTSGVGEQFF
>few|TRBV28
CASSLLRETQYF
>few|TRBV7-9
CASSSRQGRTGELFF